A selection of T cell receptor beta chains follows, all from one sample in a study of blood T cells in healthy people across ages. TCRdb analysed the 5' RACE reads with MiXCR anew, one entry per CDR3 protein. The sample contains over 500,000 distinct CDR3 sequences, over 40% of which appear only once. The specimen was blood. Receptors originate from a woman older than 75 in good health. The CDR3 runs from the conserved cysteine through the conserved F or W. Fields, in order: CDR3 protein, CDR3 DNA, clone size, V gene, D gene, J gene. D genes are given only for firm matches. Where a row states a size, it is once, few, many or the class of an expanded clone; other rows omit it.

CASSFRRDWTSYEQYF	TGTGCCAGCAGTTTTAGGCGGGACTGGACGAGCTACGAGCAGTACTTC	-	TRBV12-3/TRBV12-4	-	TRBJ2-7
CASSRNRFPDSPLHF	TGTGCCAGCAGCCGGAACAGGTTCCCAGATTCACCCCTCCACTTT	few	TRBV14	-	TRBJ1-6
CASSSRIGEIAKNIQYF	TGTGCCAGCAGCTCCCGGATCGGGGAAATAGCCAAAAACATTCAGTACTTC	few	TRBV3-1	-	TRBJ2-4
CAISVERPYGYTF	TGTGCCATCAGTGTGGAACGGCCCTATGGCTACACCTTC	many	TRBV10-3	-	TRBJ1-2
CASSLRPGYEQYF	TGTGCCAGCAGTTTGAGGCCGGGCTACGAGCAGTACTTC	many	TRBV27	-	TRBJ2-7
CSARVLGAGRTHEQYF	TGCAGTGCTAGAGTGCTAGGGGCAGGGAGAACCCACGAGCAGTACTTC	-	TRBV20-1	-	TRBJ2-7
CASSPGSGGETQYF	TGCGCCAGCAGCCCGGGTTCGGGCGGAGAGACCCAGTACTTC	many	TRBV5-1	-	TRBJ2-5
CASLASGKQEQYF	TGTGCCAGCCTGGCTAGCGGGAAACAGGAGCAGTACTTC	many	TRBV12-3/TRBV12-4	TRBD2	TRBJ2-5
CAGTGTEITKEQFF	TGTGCCGGGACCGGGACAGAAATAACGAAGGAGCAGTTCTTC	-	TRBV6-1	TRBD1	TRBJ2-1
CASSFHLGTGGETQYF	TGTGCCAGCAGTTTTCACCTCGGGACAGGGGGAGAGACCCAGTACTTC	-	TRBV28	TRBD1	TRBJ2-5
CASSEQGARKTQYF	TGTGCCAGCAGTGAACAGGGGGCCCGGAAGACCCAGTACTTC	few	TRBV2	TRBD1	TRBJ2-5
CASSTQGADYGYTF	TGTGCCAGCAGTACACAGGGGGCAGACTATGGCTACACCTTC	-	TRBV2	TRBD1	TRBJ1-2
CASSPTSLPGGELFF	TGTGCCAGCAGTCCGACTAGTCTTCCCGGCGGGGAGCTGTTTTTT	few	TRBV28	-	TRBJ2-2
CASSARLAGADTDTQYF	TGTGCCAGCAGCGCCAGACTAGCGGGGGCCGACACAGATACGCAGTATTTT	-	TRBV7-2	TRBD2	TRBJ2-3
CSVDGAAEGSNEQFF	TGCAGCGTTGACGGGGCAGCGGAGGGCTCCAATGAGCAGTTCTTC	-	TRBV29-1	-	TRBJ2-1
CSARLQGATNEKLFF	TGCAGTGCTAGATTGCAGGGAGCAACTAATGAAAAACTGTTTTTT	-	TRBV20-1	-	TRBJ1-4
CSASGLNTQYF	TGCAGTGCTAGCGGCCTGAATACGCAGTATTTT	many	TRBV20-1	-	TRBJ2-3
CASSFGRRSPLHF	TGTGCCAGCAGTTTCGGCCGGCGGTCACCCCTCCACTTT	-	TRBV28	-	TRBJ1-6
CASSQRGAGIQETQYF	TGTGCCAGCAGCCAACGTGGAGCGGGGATCCAAGAGACCCAGTACTTC	once	TRBV3-1	TRBD2	TRBJ2-5
CASNCPYEQYF	TGTGCCAGCAACTGTCCCTACGAGCAGTACTTC	few	TRBV9	-	TRBJ2-7
CASSFRDRGLHEQYF	TGTGCCAGCAGCTTTCGGGACAGGGGTTTACACGAGCAGTACTTC	-	TRBV7-8	TRBD1	TRBJ2-7
CASSFSGQGDQPQHF	TGTGCCAGCAGTTTTAGCGGTCAGGGGGATCAGCCCCAGCATTTT	-	TRBV7-2	TRBD1	TRBJ1-5
CASSVEGAIHNEQFF	TGTGCCAGCAGCGTAGAGGGGGCCATACACAATGAGCAGTTCTTC	-	TRBV9	TRBD1	TRBJ2-1
CSVGEYDGKNYGYTF	TGCAGCGTGGGGGAATACGACGGAAAGAACTATGGCTACACCTTC	-	TRBV29-1	-	TRBJ1-2
CASSGGGYDQPQHF	TGTGCCAGCAGTGGAGGGGGCTACGATCAGCCCCAGCATTTT	-	TRBV2	TRBD1	TRBJ1-5
CASSFRTGMVTGELFF	TGTGCCAGCAGTTTCCGGACAGGGATGGTCACCGGGGAGCTGTTTTTT	-	TRBV12-3/TRBV12-4	TRBD1	TRBJ2-2
CASSGAGGGEWSNQPQHF	TGCGCCAGCAGCGGGGCAGGGGGCGGGGAATGGAGCAATCAGCCCCAGCATTTT	many	TRBV4-1	TRBD1	TRBJ1-5
CASAKETGFSGANVLTF	TGTGCCAGTGCCAAAGAGACAGGTTTCTCTGGGGCCAACGTCCTGACTTTC	many	TRBV7-3	-	TRBJ2-6
CASRHRDSQETQYF	TGTGCCAGCAGACATCGGGACTCACAAGAGACCCAGTACTTC	many	TRBV2	-	TRBJ2-5
CAISRGETEAFF	TGTGCCATCAGTCGGGGCGAGACTGAAGCTTTCTTT	-	TRBV10-3	-	TRBJ1-1
CASRALGADRLTKNIQYF	TGTGCCAGCAGAGCGCTAGGGGCGGACCGACTAACCAAAAACATTCAGTACTTC	-	TRBV2	-	TRBJ2-4
CSADTTGLQAGIQYF	TGCAGTGCCGACACTACGGGGTTGCAGGCGGGGATTCAGTACTTC	-	TRBV20-1	-	TRBJ2-7
CASRVLAGGNEQFF	TGCGCCAGCAGGGTTCTAGCGGGAGGGAATGAGCAGTTCTTC	many	TRBV5-1	TRBD2	TRBJ2-1
CSVELSGDYNEQFF	TGCAGCGTTGAGCTATCCGGGGACTACAATGAGCAGTTCTTC	many	TRBV29-1	-	TRBJ2-1
CASSSQLRSQETQYF	TGTGCCAGCAGTTCTCAGCTGCGGAGCCAAGAGACCCAGTACTTC	-	TRBV7-2	-	TRBJ2-5
CASSEAGSGTDTQYF	TGTGCCAGCAGTGAAGCCGGGTCGGGCACAGATACGCAGTATTTT	-	TRBV2	-	TRBJ2-3
CAGSQGLLAGGLYNEQFF	TGTGCCGGCAGCCAAGGGCTCTTAGCGGGGGGCCTTTACAATGAGCAGTTCTTC	once	TRBV3-1	TRBD2	TRBJ2-1
CAISGSDQETQYF	TGTGCCATCAGTGGTAGCGATCAAGAGACCCAGTACTTC	many	TRBV10-3	-	TRBJ2-5
CATEGQRLYEQYF	TGTGCCACCGAGGGACAGCGTTTATACGAGCAGTACTTC	many	TRBV24-1	TRBD1	TRBJ2-7
CASSLNSLGGSSYNEQFF	TGCGCCAGCAGCTTAAACAGCCTGGGGGGGAGCTCCTACAATGAGCAGTTCTTC	many	TRBV5-1	TRBD2	TRBJ2-1
CASRLAGGYGEQFF	TGTGCCAGCAGACTAGCGGGAGGGTACGGAGAGCAGTTCTTC	-	TRBV7-2	TRBD2	TRBJ2-1
CASNTGDGGDTQYF	TGCGCCAGCAATACGGGAGACGGCGGAGATACGCAGTATTTT	-	TRBV5-1	-	TRBJ2-3
CARSPHGNQPQHF	TGTGCCCGCAGCCCACACGGCAATCAGCCCCAGCATTTT	-	TRBV12-3/TRBV12-4	-	TRBJ1-5
CASSRKGPLSTGELFF	TGTGCCAGCAGCCGAAAGGGACCTCTAAGCACCGGGGAGCTGTTTTTT	few	TRBV7-9	-	TRBJ2-2
CASSPASDTEAFF	TGTGCCAGCTCGCCGGCTTCGGACACTGAAGCTTTCTTT	few	TRBV18	-	TRBJ1-1
CAITPSNGNYGYTF	TGTGCCATCACCCCCTCAAATGGGAATTATGGCTACACCTTC	-	TRBV10-3	-	TRBJ1-2
CSVLVITEQYF	TGCAGCGTTCTGGTGATCACCGAGCAGTACTTC	-	TRBV29-1	-	TRBJ2-7
CASSSQTSFPYNEQFF	TGTGCCAGCAGTTCCCAGACTAGTTTTCCCTACAATGAGCAGTTCTTC	-	TRBV28	-	TRBJ2-1
CASGLAGPTRADTQYF	TGTGCCAGCGGCCTAGCGGGCCCCACCAGGGCAGATACGCAGTATTTT	many	TRBV6-5	TRBD2	TRBJ2-3
CASSPGVLNEKLFF	TGTGCCAGCAGTCCAGGGGTGCTTAATGAAAAACTGTTTTTT	-	TRBV12-3/TRBV12-4	-	TRBJ1-4
CASSVHESRRDPLYF	TGTGCCAGCAGTGTACATGAATCAAGACGGGACCCACTGTACTTC	-	TRBV28	-	TRBJ2-5
CASSADGGIAYNEQFF	TGCGCCAGCAGCGCGGACGGGGGCATTGCCTACAATGAGCAGTTCTTC	many	TRBV5-1	-	TRBJ2-1
CASSGLAGGNNEQFF	TGCGCCAGCAGCGGTCTAGCGGGGGGGAACAATGAGCAGTTCTTC	-	TRBV5-1	TRBD2	TRBJ2-1
CASSLAQAETQYF	TGTGCCAGCAGCTTAGCCCAGGCGGAGACCCAGTACTTC	few	TRBV7-3	-	TRBJ2-5